The sequence of this TCR beta chain was determined in a study of blood T cells in healthy people across ages. A second PCR, run for about 6 to 12 cycles, used a sample-barcoded 5' primer plus a J-beta primer mix. Unique molecular identifiers of 12 random nucleotides labeled each cDNA. TCRdb re-derived calls from the 5' RACE reads in MiXCR, one entry per CDR3 protein. The data show 450,000 to 700,000 distinct CDR3 sequences, roughly 28% seen once. At least 7 million PBMCs were isolated per sample. Per sample, at least 6 micrograms of total RNA were extracted. The junction had 6 bases not matched to a gene; V was cut back by 5 bases and J by 2 bases. Germline CDR1 SGHTA, CDR2 FQGNSA. The CDR3 sequence is 16 residues long.

V and J are TRBV7-2 and TRBJ2-3; 11 nucleotides align to TRBD2. This TCR was sampled from a woman between 65 and 79 years old in good health. Sample: blood. CDR3 protein: CASSLTSGVATDTQYF. The CDR3 DNA follows: TGTGCCAGCAGCCTGACTAGCGGGGTTGCCACAGATACGCAGTATTTT.